This TCR beta chain was recorded in a study of T cells in Graves' hyperthyroidism and ophthalmopathy. Study-level results: In the analysis, a 13 V-J model separated ophthalmopathy from stable hyperthyroidism.

This clonotype was found many times. Its antigen is currently unknown. What was amplified from RNA transcripts were TCR beta CDR3 regions. First-round RT-PCR of the TCR CDR3 relied on the HTBI primer set. Each CDR3 protein is one row after TCRdb ran MiXCR on the multiplex PCR reads. The sample includes 600,000 to 700,000 distinct CDR3 sequences, 14% to 15% of them seen just once. V shed 8 bases, J shed 1 base, and the junction held 3 bases outside the gene matches. CDR3 length: 14 amino acids. Patients with ophthalmopathy all had a Clinical Activity Score of at least 3, a NOSPECS grade of at least 4 and duration under 3 months. Fresh 10 ml peripheral blood yielded PBMCs.

The V and J genes are TRBV12-3 or TRBV12-4 and TRBJ2-2; 8 positions match TRBD1. The sequencing input was blood. This TCR was sampled from a woman in her thirties or forties with Graves' ophthalmopathy. CDR3 coding DNA: TGTGCCAGCGGAGGACAGGGGAACACCGGGGAGCTGTTTTTT. Its translation: CASGGQGNTGELFF.